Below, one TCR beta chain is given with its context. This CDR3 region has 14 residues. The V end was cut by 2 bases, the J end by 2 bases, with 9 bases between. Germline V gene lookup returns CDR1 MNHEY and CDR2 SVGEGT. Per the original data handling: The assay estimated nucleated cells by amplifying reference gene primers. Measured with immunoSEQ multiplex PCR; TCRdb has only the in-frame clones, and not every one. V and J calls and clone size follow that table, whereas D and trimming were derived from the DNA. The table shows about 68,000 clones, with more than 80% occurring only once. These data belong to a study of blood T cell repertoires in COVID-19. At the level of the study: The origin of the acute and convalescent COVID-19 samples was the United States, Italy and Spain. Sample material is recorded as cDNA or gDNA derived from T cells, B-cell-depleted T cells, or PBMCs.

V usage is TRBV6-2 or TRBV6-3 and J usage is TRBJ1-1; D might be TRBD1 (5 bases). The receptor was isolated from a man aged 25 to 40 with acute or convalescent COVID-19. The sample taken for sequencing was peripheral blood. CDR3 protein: CASSYPGHNTEAFF. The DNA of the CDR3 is TGTGCCAGCAGTTACCCCGGACATAACACTGAAGCTTTCTTT.